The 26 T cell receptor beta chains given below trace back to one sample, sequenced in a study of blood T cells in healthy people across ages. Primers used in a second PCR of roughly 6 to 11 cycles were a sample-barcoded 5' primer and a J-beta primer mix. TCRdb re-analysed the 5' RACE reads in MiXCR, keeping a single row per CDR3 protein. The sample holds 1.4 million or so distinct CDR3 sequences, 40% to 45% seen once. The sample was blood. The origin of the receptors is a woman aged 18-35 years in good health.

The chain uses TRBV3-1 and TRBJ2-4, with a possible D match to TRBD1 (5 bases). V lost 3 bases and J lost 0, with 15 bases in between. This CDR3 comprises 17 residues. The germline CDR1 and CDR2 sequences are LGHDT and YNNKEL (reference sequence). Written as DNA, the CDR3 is TGTGCCAGCAGCCACCGGCCAGGGCCGCTAGCCAAAAACATTCAGTACTTC. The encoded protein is CASSHRPGPLAKNIQYF. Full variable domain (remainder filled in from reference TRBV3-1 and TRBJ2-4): DTAVSQTPKYLVTQMGNDKSIKCEQNLGHDTMYWYKQDSKKFLKIMFSYNNKELIINETVPNRFSPKSPDKAHLNLHINSLELGDSAVYFCASSHRPGPLAKNIQYFGAGTRLSVL.

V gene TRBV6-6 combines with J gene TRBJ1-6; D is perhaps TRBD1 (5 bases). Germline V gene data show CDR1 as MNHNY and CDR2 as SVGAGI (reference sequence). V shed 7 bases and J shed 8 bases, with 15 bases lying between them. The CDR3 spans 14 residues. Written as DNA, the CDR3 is TGTGCCAGCACCCCTGGGGGGGATTATTCACCCCTCCACTTT. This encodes CASTPGGDYSPLHF.

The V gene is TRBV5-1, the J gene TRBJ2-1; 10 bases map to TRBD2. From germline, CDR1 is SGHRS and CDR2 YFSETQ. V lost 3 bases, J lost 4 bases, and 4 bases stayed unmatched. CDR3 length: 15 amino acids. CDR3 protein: CASSSGTSEYNEQFF. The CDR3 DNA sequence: TGCGCCAGCAGCTCGGGGACTAGCGAATACAATGAGCAGTTCTTC.

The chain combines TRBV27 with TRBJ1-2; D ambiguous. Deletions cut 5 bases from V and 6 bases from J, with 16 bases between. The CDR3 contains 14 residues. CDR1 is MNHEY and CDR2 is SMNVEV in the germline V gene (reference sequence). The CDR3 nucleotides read TGTGCCAGCAGTCCCGCTCTGGGAATAGATGGCTACACCTTC. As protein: CASSPALGIDGYTF.

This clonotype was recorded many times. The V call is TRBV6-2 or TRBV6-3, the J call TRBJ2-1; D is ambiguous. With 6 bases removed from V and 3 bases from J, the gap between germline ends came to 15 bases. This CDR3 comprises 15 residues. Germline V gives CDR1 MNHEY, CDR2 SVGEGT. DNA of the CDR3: TGTGCCAGCAGCTTAAAAGCGTCGGGCTACAATGAGCAGTTCTTC. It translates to CASSLKASGYNEQFF.

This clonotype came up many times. CDR3 sequence: CASSPHPGGGPSNEQFF. In DNA form, the CDR3 reads TGTGCCAGCAGTCCCCACCCAGGGGGAGGGCCCAGTAATGAGCAGTTCTTC. The chain combines TRBV28 with TRBJ2-1; D tentatively reads TRBD1 or TRBD2 (7 bases each). The germline CDR1 and CDR2 sequences are MDHEN and SYDVKM. The CDR3 extends over 17 amino acids. V was shortened by 5 bases and J by 7 bases, with 24 bases between the two germline ends.

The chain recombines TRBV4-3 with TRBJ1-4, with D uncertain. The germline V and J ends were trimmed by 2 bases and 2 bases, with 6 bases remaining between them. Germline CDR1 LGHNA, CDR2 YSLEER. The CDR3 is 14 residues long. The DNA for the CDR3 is TGCGCCAGCAGCCAACAGGATACTAATGAAAAACTGTTTTTT. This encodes CASSQQDTNEKLFF.

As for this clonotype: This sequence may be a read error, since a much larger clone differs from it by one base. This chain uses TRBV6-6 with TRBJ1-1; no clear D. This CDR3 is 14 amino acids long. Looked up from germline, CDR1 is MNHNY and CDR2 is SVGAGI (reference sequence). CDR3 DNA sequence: TGTGCCAGAAGTTATGAGACCCCGAACACTGAAGCTTTCTTT. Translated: CARSYETPNTEAFF.

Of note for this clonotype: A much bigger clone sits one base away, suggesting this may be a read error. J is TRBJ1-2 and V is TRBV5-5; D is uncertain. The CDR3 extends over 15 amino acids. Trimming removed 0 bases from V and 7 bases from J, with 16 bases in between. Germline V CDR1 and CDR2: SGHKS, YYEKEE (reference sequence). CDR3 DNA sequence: TGTGCCAGCAGCTTGGAGGCGCGGCAAAGCGCTGGCTACACCTTC. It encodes CASSLEARQSAGYTF.

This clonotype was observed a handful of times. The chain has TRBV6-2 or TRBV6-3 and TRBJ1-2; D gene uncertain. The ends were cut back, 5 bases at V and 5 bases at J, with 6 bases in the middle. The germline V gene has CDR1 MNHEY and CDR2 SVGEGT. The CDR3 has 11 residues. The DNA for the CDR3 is TGTGCCAGCAGTCACGAATATGGCTACACCTTC. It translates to CASSHEYGYTF.

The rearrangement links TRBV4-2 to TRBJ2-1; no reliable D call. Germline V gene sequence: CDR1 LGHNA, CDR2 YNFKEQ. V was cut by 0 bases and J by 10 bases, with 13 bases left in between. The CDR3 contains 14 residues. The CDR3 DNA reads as TGTGCCAGCAGCCAAGATTTCCTCGCCTACGAGCAGTTCTTC. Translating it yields CASSQDFLAYEQFF.

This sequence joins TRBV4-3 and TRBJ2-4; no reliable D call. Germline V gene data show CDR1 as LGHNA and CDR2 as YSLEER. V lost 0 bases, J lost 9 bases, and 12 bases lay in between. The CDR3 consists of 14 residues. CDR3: CASSQDLVLSIQYF. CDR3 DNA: TGCGCCAGCAGCCAAGATCTAGTTTTGAGCATTCAGTACTTC.

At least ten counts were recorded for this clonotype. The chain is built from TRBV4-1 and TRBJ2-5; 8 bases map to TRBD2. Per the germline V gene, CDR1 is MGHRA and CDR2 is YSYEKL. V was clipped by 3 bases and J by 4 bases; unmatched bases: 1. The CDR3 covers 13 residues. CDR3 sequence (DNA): TGCGCCAGCAGCCAGAGCGGGGGAGAGACCCAGTACTTC. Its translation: CASSQSGGETQYF.

CDR3 region: CASSRLQGSYNEQYF. As DNA, the CDR3 is TGTGCCAGCAGCCGGCTACAGGGATCCTACAATGAGCAGTACTTC. The rearrangement joins TRBV4-2 to TRBJ2-1; tentative D call: TRBD1 (6 bases). The assigned J gene may be wrong: the sequence end matches TRBJ2-7 better. The length of the CDR3 is 15 residues. Germline assignment: CDR1 LGHNA and CDR2 YNFKEQ.

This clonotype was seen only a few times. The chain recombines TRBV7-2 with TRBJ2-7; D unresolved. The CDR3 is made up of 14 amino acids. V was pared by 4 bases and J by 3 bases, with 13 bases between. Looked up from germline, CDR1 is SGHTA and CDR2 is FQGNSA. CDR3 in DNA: TGTGCCAGCAGCTCACCATCTATAGACTACGAGCAGTACTTC. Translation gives CASSSPSIDYEQYF.

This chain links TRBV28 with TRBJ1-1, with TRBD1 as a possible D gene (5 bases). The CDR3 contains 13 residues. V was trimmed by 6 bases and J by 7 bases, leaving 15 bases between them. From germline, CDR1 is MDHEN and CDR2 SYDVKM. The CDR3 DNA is TGTGCCAGCAGCAGCCCCGGGGGGAGTGAAGCTTTCTTT. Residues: CASSSPGGSEAFF.

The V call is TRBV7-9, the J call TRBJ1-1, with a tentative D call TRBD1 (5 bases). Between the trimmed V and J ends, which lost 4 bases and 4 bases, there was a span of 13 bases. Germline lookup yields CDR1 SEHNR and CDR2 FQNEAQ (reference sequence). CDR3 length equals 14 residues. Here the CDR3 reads CASSSPEGSTEAFF. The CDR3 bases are TGTGCCAGCAGCTCACCAGAGGGGTCCACTGAAGCTTTCTTT.

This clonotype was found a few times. The CDR3 spells CASSSGSGSDTQYF. The CDR3 DNA follows: TGCGCCAGCAGTAGCGGGAGTGGATCAGATACGCAGTATTTT. The V and J genes are TRBV4-3 and TRBJ2-3; the match to TRBD2 covers 9 bases. This CDR3 spans 14 amino acids. CDR1 and CDR2 from the germline V gene are LGHNA and YSLEER. Unmatched junction bases numbered 5, after V lost 6 bases and J lost 4 bases.

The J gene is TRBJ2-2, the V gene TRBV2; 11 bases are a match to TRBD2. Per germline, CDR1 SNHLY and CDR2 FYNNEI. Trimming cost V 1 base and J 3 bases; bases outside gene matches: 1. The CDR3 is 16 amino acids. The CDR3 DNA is TGTGCCAGCAGTGAAGGACTAGCGGGGCACACCGGGGAGCTGTTTTTT. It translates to CASSEGLAGHTGELFF.

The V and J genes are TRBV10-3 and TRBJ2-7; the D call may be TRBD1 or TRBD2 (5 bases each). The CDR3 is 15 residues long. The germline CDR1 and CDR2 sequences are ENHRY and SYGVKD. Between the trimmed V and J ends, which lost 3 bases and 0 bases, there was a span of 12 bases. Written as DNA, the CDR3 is TGTGCCATCAGTGAAAGTGGGGGTGACTCCTACGAGCAGTACTTC. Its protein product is CAISESGGDSYEQYF.

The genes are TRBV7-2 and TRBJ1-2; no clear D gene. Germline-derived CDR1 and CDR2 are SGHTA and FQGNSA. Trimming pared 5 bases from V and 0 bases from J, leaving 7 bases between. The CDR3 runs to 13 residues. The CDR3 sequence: CASSPAPNYGYTF. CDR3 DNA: TGTGCCAGCAGCCCAGCCCCTAACTATGGCTACACCTTC.

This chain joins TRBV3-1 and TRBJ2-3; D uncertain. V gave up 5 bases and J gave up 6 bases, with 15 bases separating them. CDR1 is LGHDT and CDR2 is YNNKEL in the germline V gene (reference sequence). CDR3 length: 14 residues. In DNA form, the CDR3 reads TGTGCCAGCAGCATCCCCGGCGCTCTCGATACGCAGTATTTT. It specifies CASSIPGALDTQYF.

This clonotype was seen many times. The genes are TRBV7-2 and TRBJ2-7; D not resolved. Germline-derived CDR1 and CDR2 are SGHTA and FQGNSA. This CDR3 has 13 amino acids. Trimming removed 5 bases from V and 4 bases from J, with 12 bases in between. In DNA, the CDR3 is TGTGCCAGCAGCCCAGGATCAAGATACGAGCAGTACTTC. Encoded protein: CASSPGSRYEQYF. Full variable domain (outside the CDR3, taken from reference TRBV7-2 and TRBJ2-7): GAGVSQSPSNKVTEKGKDVELRCDPISGHTALYWYRQSLGQGLEFLIYFQGNSAPDKSGLPSDRFSAERTGGSVSTLTIQRTQQEDSAVYLCASSPGSRYEQYFGPGTRLTVT.

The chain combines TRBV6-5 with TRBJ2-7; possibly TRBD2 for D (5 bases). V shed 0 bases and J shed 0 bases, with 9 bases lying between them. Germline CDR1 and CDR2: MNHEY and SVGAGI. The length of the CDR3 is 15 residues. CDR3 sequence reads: CASSYSRGISYEQYF. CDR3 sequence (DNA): TGTGCCAGCAGTTACTCGAGAGGGATCTCCTACGAGCAGTACTTC.

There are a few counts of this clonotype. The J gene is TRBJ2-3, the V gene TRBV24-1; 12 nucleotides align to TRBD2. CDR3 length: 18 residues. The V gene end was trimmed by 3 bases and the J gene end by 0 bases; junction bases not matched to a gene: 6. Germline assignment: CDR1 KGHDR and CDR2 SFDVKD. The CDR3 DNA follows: TGTGCCACCAGTGATGCGACGACTAGCGGGGGTAGCACAGATACGCAGTATTTT. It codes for CATSDATTSGGSTDTQYF.

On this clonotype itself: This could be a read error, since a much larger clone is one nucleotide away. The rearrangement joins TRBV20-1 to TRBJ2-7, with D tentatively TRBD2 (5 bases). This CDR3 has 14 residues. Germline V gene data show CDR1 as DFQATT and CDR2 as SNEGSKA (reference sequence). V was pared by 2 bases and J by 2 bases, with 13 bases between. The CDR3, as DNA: TGCAGTGCTAGACGGGATCCCGGAACCTACGAGCAGTACTTC. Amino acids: CSARRDPGTYEQYF.